This TCR beta chain was retrieved from a study of lung T cells in sarcoidosis with Löfgren's syndrome. Whole-study context: Sarcoidosis features CD4+ T cell accumulation in bronchoalveolar lavage fluid. Analyses focused on Löfgren's syndrome patients. Study observations and caveats: Multiple Löfgren's syndrome patients reportedly shared TRAV12-1 and TRBV2 CDR3 motifs, suggesting public CD4+ TCRs.

TCRdb reprocessed the reads via MiXCR and lists one record per CDR3 protein. Counted here are roughly 2,100 distinct CDR3 sequences, roughly a fifth occurring once; the ten biggest clones make up about 25%. Relative to its sample, this clonotype is medium-sized. Its antigen is as yet unknown. Germline CDR1 reads SGHDT; CDR2 reads YYEEEE. There are 15 residues in the CDR3. The J segment lost 9 bases and the V segment lost 3 bases, leaving 9 bases of the junction unmatched. The clonotype comes from a human donor with sarcoidosis (Löfgren's syndrome or another form), or a control subject (not recorded which). The chain combines TRBV5-6 with TRBJ1-6, with 7 bases matching TRBD1. Sequences were obtained from CD4+ T cells from bronchoalveolar lavage. The CDR3 protein is CASSSPYRGRSPLHF. CDR3 sequence (DNA): TGTGCCAGCAGCTCGCCCTACAGGGGCCGTTCACCCCTCCACTTT.